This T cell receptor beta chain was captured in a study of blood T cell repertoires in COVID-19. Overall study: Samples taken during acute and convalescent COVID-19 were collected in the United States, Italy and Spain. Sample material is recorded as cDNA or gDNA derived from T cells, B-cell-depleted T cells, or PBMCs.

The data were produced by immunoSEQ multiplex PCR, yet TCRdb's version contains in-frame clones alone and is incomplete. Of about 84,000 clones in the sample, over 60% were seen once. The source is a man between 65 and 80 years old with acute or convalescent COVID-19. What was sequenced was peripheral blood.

The CDR3 here is CASTSDRGFADTQYF. Written as DNA, the CDR3 is TGTGCCAGCACCTCGGACAGGGGATTTGCAGATACGCAGTATTTT. The chain has TRBV5-4 and TRBJ2-3; 9 bases are a match to TRBD1. Trimming removed 6 bases from V and 4 bases from J; junction bases left unmatched: 9. Germline lookup yields CDR1 SGHNT and CDR2 YYREEE (reference sequence). This CDR3 comprises 15 residues.